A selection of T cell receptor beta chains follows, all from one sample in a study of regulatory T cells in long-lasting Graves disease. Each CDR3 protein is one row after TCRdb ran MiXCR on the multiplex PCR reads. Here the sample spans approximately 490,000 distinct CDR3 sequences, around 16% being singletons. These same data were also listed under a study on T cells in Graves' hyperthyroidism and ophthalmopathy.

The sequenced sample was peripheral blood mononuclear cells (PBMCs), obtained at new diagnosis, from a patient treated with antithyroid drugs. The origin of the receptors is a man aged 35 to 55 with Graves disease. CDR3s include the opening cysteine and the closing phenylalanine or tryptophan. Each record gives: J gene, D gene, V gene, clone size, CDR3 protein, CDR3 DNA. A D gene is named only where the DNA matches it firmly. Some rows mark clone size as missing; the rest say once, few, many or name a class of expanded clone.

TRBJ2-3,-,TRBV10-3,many,CAISDDPHPPSTQYF,TGTGCCATCAGTGACGATCCTCACCCCCCATCAACGCAGTATTTT
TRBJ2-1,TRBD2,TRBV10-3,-,CAISESGTSEQFF,TGTGCCATCAGTGAGTCGGGGACTAGCGAGCAGTTCTTC
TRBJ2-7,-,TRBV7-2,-,CASSLDLALGRYEQYF,TGTGCCAGCAGCTTAGATCTCGCTCTGGGAAGATACGAGCAGTACTTC
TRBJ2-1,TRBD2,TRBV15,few,CATSRDRGGSNEQFF,TGTGCCACCAGCAGAGACCGGGGGGGGAGCAATGAGCAGTTCTTC
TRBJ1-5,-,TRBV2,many,CASSENPINQPQHF,TGTGCCAGCAGTGAGAACCCAATCAATCAGCCCCAGCATTTT
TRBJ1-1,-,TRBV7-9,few,CAGNTGLGGSEAFF,TGTGCCGGTAATACAGGGTTGGGAGGTTCTGAAGCTTTCTTT
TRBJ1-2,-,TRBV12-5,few,CASGLGEYSNYGYTF,TGTGCTAGTGGTTTGGGCGAGTATTCTAACTATGGCTACACCTTC
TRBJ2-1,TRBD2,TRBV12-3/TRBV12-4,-,CASSFGQAGYNEQFF,TGTGCCAGCAGTTTCGGGCAAGCGGGATACAATGAGCAGTTCTTC
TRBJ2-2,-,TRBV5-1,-,CASSLSTRWLTGELFF,TGCGCCAGCAGCTTGAGCACCCGCTGGCTTACCGGGGAGCTGTTTTTT
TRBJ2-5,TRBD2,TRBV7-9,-,CASSLFVREGPETQYF,TGTGCCAGCAGCTTATTCGTGCGGGAGGGCCCAGAGACCCAGTACTTC
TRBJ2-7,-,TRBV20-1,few,CSARGVGRIRSYEQYF,TGCAGTGCTAGGGGTGTTGGCCGAATTCGCTCCTACGAGCAGTACTTC
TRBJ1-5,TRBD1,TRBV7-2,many,CASRDRDFNQPQHF,TGTGCCAGCAGAGACAGGGACTTCAATCAGCCCCAGCATTTT
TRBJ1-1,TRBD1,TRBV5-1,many,CASSPGTGNTEAFF,TGTGCCAGCAGCCCCGGGACAGGGAACACTGAAGCTTTCTTT
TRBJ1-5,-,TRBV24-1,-,CATSPAGRQPQHF,TGTGCCACCAGTCCCGCGGGAAGGCAGCCCCAGCATTTT
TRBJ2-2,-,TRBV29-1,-,CSAKSTGELFF,TGCAGCGCTAAATCCACCGGGGAGCTGTTTTTT
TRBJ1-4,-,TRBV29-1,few,CSVQTENEKLFF,TGCAGCGTACAGACGGAAAATGAAAAACTGTTTTTT
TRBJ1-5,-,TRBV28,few,CASSPHQGHQPQHF,TGTGCCAGCAGTCCGCACCAGGGGCATCAGCCCCAGCATTTT
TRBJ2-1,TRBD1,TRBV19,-,CASSISWTGSDEQFF,TGTGCCAGTAGTATATCGTGGACAGGATCCGATGAGCAGTTCTTC
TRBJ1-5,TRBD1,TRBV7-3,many,CASSGRDSSSNQPQHF,TGTGCCAGCAGCGGACGGGACAGCAGTAGCAATCAGCCCCAGCATTTT
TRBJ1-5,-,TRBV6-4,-,CASSYLEIHQPQHF,TGTGCCAGCAGTTACCTTGAGATACACCAGCCCCAGCATTTT